This T cell receptor beta chain was recorded in a study of blood T cell repertoires in COVID-19. Overall study: PBMCs, B-cell-depleted T cells, or T cells were the source of the cDNA or gDNA that made up the material.

Participant ages covered roughly 18 to 89 years across about 25 US areas. Before being deemed recovered, Cohort 3 donors had two negative PCRs, clearance, or symptom resolution. V gave up 1 base and J gave up 5 bases; unmatched junction bases: 10. This CDR3 spans 16 amino acids. Germline loops: CDR1 SGHRS, CDR2 YFSETQ. The repertoire was sequenced with immunoSEQ multiplex PCR; TCRdb's copy has only in-frame clones and lacks some. This sample has fewer than 400,000 clones; approximately 88% occur once, and the top ten carry about 5%. V is TRBV5-1 and J is TRBJ2-5, with 8 bases aligning to TRBD2. The TCR originated in a man younger than 45 who had recovered from COVID-19. The source material was PBMCs or T cells enriched from blood (not recorded which). CDR3: CASSLLQRGPGETQYF. CDR3 bases: TGCGCCAGCAGCTTGCTCCAGCGGGGGCCCGGGGAGACCCAGTACTTC.